The clone carrying this T cell receptor beta chain has a handful of counts. Its antigen is as yet unknown. Treatment here: oral pan-JAK inhibitor, 5-10 mg twice daily. Punch biopsies of lesional scalp, plus peripheral blood, were taken from alopecia areata patients. Reverse transcription of extracted RNA yielded cDNA, which provided the sequencing template. Repertoires were generated with immunoSEQ multiplex PCR, while TCRdb's copy carries only in-frame clones and drops some. In the table there are about 170,000 clones, 50% to 75% of which are singletons. The sample originates from a study of CD8+ T cells in alopecia areata. Study background: It was 6 to 18 months of tofacitinib, and then there were 6 months off drug. General study findings and limits: Mice showed TCR sharing more clearly than patients did, possibly owing to HLA.

The CDR3 runs 15 residues. Losses at the gene ends were 5 bases for V and 7 bases for J; bases not matched to a gene: 13. Germline lookup yields CDR1 SGHVS and CDR2 FQNEAQ. The source of this sequence is a human donor with alopecia areata. The sample in question was CD4+ T cells sorted from blood, obtained at approximately week 61, from a patient treated with tofacitinib. This rearrangement joins TRBV7-8 to TRBJ1-2; 7 bases agree with TRBD1. This CDR3 reads CASSGPLYRGGGYTF. CDR3 in DNA: TGTGCCAGCAGCGGCCCTCTCTACAGGGGCGGTGGCTACACCTTC.